This T cell receptor (beta chain) was identified during a study of Ad26.COV2.S vaccination and SARS-CoV-2 variants (dated by TCRdb to the early 2020s). Broadly, across the study: Vaccine-arm donors came from COV1001, a multicentre, randomized, double-blind, placebo-controlled phase I-IIa trial of Ad26.COV2.S in healthy adults. Ad26.COV2.S was given intramuscularly at 5x10^10 or 1x10^11 viral particles, as a single shot or as two shots 56 days apart. TCRbeta repertoire sequencing served as the tool for gauging how specific and how broad the SARS-CoV-2-reactive T cell receptors were following Ad26.COV2.S vaccination. The TCR-sequenced set comprised approximately 32 samples: some 20 Ad26.COV2.S vaccine recipients, 5 placebo recipients and 8 SARS-CoV-2 convalescent individuals. Trial participants were randomized into five groups of five: low-dose or high-dose Ad26.COV2.S given once or twice, or placebo on both occasions. Investigators did not know the trial group allocation while performing experiments and assessing outcomes.

The CDR3 numbers 18 residues from cysteine through phenylalanine. Only the CDR3 part of the read is kept: 54 bases, read in frame from the first base. As encoded in the germline V gene, CDR1 is MDHEN while CDR2 is SYDVKM. The V end gives up 6 bases and the J end 7 bases, leaving 20 bases in the junction not matched to a gene. The immunoSEQ Assay was the method used to sequence TCRbeta CDR3 regions. After extraction, genomic DNA underwent amplification by bias-controlled multiplex PCR, followed by high-throughput sequencing. In the original analysis: To quantify the absolute abundance of every unique TCRbeta CDR3 region, sequences were collapsed and filtered. T cell fraction was estimated by normalizing TCRbeta template counts to usable DNA, with usable DNA measured through amplification of reference genes found in all nucleated cells. Repertoire TCRs were annotated as SARS-CoV-2-specific by exact matching of V gene, CDR3 amino acid sequence and J gene to a known reactive TCR set. MIRA supplied the reference SARS-CoV-2 TCR set, which was filtered for enrichment in COVID-19-positive ImmuneCODE repertoires so that public or cross-reactive TCRs were removed. Based on the MIRA antigens, annotated TCRs were further analysed at the level of specific ORF or position within ORF. Depth was the summed frequency of annotated unique rearrangements, while breadth was defined as annotated unique rearrangements over total unique productive rearrangements. Two-sided Wilcoxon rank-sum tests were used to compare TCR breadth between groups. Drawn from immuneACCESS, this table holds only the in-frame rearrangements with V and J called that TCRdb kept. Clones are partly lost; checked studies trace under half to an unresolved V gene and leave the rest unexplained. V, J and clone size reflect that table, while D and trimming were determined from the DNA. Within this sample are some 340,000 clones, with just under 85% of them counted one time only. The top ten clones comprise 2% to 2.5% of the sample.

This specimen's treatment or condition label, per the study, means: approximately 18 received Ad26.COV2.S at low or high dose, single or two shots; several received placebo; per-sample allocation not given. Repertoires of vaccine and placebo recipients were sequenced from samples collected on day 63 after the first injection. Cohort 1b enrolled about two dozen adults aged 18-55 years at a single site in Boston, USA, between 29 July and 7 August 2020. Ad26.COV2.S consisted of a replication-incompetent adenovirus type 26 vector by which a prefusion-stabilized SARS-CoV-2 spike protein from the original Wuhan strain was expressed. Points the paper makes about the study in general: Comparing responses between vaccine doses or regimens was not something the study was powered to do. Non-spike TCR breadth was comparable between vaccine and placebo recipients, consistent with the vaccine containing only spike. Ad26.COV2.S recipients had higher spike-specific TCR breadth than placebo recipients (P = 0.0014). The authors noted that the TCR breadth and depth analyses may have underestimated total T cell responses. After vaccination, spike-specific CD8+ and CD4+ T cell responses were reported to show substantial breadth.

Comment on this clone: Its antigen specificity is not known. Per-base qualities were not stored, and no clone one base away is much larger.

This clonotype was sampled from a person between 18 and 59 years old who received the Ad26.COV2.S COVID-19 vaccine or a placebo. Material: peripheral blood, obtained in a trial of Ad26.COV2.S vaccine versus placebo. This sequence uses TRBV28 and TRBJ2-1, with 8 junctional bases fitting TRBD1. The CDR3 in this case is CASSEGQGIILWRNEQFF. The nucleotide sequence is TGTGCCAGCAGCGAAGGACAGGGTATTATCTTGTGGCGAAATGAGCAGTTCTTC.